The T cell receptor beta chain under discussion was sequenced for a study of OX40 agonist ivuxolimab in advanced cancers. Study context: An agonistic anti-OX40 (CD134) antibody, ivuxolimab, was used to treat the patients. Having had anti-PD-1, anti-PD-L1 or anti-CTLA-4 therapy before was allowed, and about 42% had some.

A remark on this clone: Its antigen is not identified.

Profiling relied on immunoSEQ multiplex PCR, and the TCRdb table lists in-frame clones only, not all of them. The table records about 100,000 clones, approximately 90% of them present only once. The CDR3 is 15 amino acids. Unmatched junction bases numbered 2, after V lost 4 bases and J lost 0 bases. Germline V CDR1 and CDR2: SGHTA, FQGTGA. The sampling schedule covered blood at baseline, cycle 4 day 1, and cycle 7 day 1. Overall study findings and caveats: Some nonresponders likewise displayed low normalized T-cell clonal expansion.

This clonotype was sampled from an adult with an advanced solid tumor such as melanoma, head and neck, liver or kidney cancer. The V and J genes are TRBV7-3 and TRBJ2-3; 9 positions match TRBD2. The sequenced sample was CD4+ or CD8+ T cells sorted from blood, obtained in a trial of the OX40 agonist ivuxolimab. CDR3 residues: CASSSGLASTDTQYF. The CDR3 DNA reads TGTGCCAGCAGCTCGGGACTAGCTAGCACAGATACGCAGTATTTT.